The 23 T cell receptor beta chains in this list originate from one sample, sequenced in a study of cytotoxic CD8 clonotypes in ibrutinib-treated CLL. TCRdb keeps only in-frame clones here, not all; method: immunoSEQ multiplex PCR. Of a few hundred thousand clones in the sample, over 60% were seen once. Sequences were derived from PBMCs, sampled after 36 months of ibrutinib treatment. The receptors were sampled from a human donor with chronic lymphocytic leukemia.

The chain is built from TRBV19 and TRBJ2-1; D may be TRBD2 (6 bases). Per germline, CDR1 LNHDA and CDR2 SQIVND (reference sequence). The CDR3 covers 13 residues. V lost 8 bases to trimming and J lost 6 bases, with 14 bases between them. The CDR3 coding sequence is TGTGCCAGTGGACTTGGAGGGGTCAATGAGCAGTTCTTC. Its translation: CASGLGGVNEQFF.

V usage is TRBV15 and J usage is TRBJ2-7; D perhaps matches TRBD1 (6 bases). The CDR3 consists of 13 residues. Trimming left V 5 bases short and J 3 bases short, with 11 bases between. Germline CDR1 reads LNHNV; CDR2 reads YYDKDF (reference sequence). The chain's CDR3 is CATSEDRYYEQYF. DNA of the CDR3: TGTGCCACCAGCGAGGACAGATACTACGAGCAGTACTTC.

About this clone: Relative to the germline gene, one junction end is altered; a read error may explain this. This chain links TRBV7-9 with TRBJ2-5; 9 positions match TRBD2. Germline V lookup: CDR1 SEHNR, CDR2 FQNEAQ (reference sequence). This CDR3 has 13 amino acids. CDR3 protein: CASSLGSGGTQHF. In nucleotides, the CDR3 is TGTGCCAGCAGCTTAGGTAGCGGGGGCACCCAACACTTC.

V usage is TRBV6-1 and J usage is TRBJ2-3, with D unclear. V shed 3 bases and J shed 4 bases, with 14 bases lying between them. The CDR3 is 15 residues long. CDR1 is MNHNS and CDR2 is SASEGT in the germline V gene. The CDR3 spells CASSDFPGAADTQYF. The DNA for the CDR3 is TGTGCCAGCAGTGATTTCCCGGGCGCAGCAGATACGCAGTATTTT.

The chain carries TRBV7-3 and TRBJ2-3; D call uncertain. From germline, CDR1 is SGHTA and CDR2 FQGTGA. This CDR3 contains 14 residues. V lost 4 bases and J 2 bases, leaving 10 bases between the germline ends. Here the CDR3 DNA reads TGTGCCAGCAGCTCACCCTTCACCACAGATACGCAGTATTTT. Translating it yields CASSSPFTTDTQYF.

The chain carries TRBV28 and TRBJ1-2; 8 nucleotides agree with TRBD1. From germline, CDR1 is MDHEN and CDR2 SYDVKM. Trimming removed 6 bases from V and 7 bases from J; junction bases left unmatched: 10. The CDR3 loop spans 14 amino acids. The CDR3 spells CASRPQGARIGYTF. DNA of the CDR3: TGTGCCAGCAGGCCTCAGGGGGCGCGGATTGGCTACACCTTC.

This chain uses TRBV7-9 with TRBJ2-7; D is ambiguous. V was cut by 0 bases and J by 0 bases, with 9 bases left in between. Germline V CDR1 and CDR2: SEHNR, FQNEAQ (reference sequence). This CDR3 is 15 amino acids long. The CDR3 reads CASSLATLFSYEQYF. The CDR3 DNA reads TGTGCCAGCAGCTTAGCGACCCTTTTCTCCTACGAGCAGTACTTC.

The gene calls are TRBV5-1 and TRBJ1-5, with 8 bases lining up with TRBD1. The V and J ends lost 4 bases and 6 bases, in that order; junction bases with no gene match: 6. Germline V CDR1 and CDR2: SGHRS, YFSETQ. There are 14 residues in the CDR3. The CDR3 sequence: CASSPGQGGQPQHF. The CDR3 region has the DNA TGCGCCAGCAGCCCAGGACAGGGAGGTCAGCCCCAGCATTTT.

The chain recombines TRBV25-1 with TRBJ2-4; 7 nucleotides match TRBD1. CDR3 length: 16 amino acids. The J segment lost 0 bases and the V segment lost 5 bases, leaving 7 bases of the junction unmatched. CDR1 and CDR2 (germline): MGHDK, SYGVNS. DNA for the CDR3: TGTGCCAGCAGTACCCACAGGGGCGTAGCCAAAAACATTCAGTACTTC. Translation: CASSTHRGVAKNIQYF.

The chain employs TRBV29-1 and TRBJ2-5; perhaps D is TRBD1 or TRBD2 (5 bases each). Germline V gene data show CDR1 as SQVTM and CDR2 as ANQGSEA. This CDR3 has 14 residues. Trimming pared 0 bases from V and 2 bases from J, leaving 10 bases between. The CDR3 protein is CSVEEGRAQETQYF. Here the CDR3 DNA reads TGCAGCGTTGAAGAGGGGCGGGCACAAGAGACCCAGTACTTC.

The chain combines TRBV5-4 with TRBJ1-2; 7 bases match TRBD1. Unmatched junction bases numbered 12, after V lost 4 bases and J lost 0 bases. The CDR3 contains 17 residues. From germline, CDR1 is SGHNT and CDR2 YYREEE (reference sequence). CDR3 bases: TGTGCCAGCAGCAACCCTTTTGGACAGGCTCCTAACTATGGCTACACCTTC. Its protein product is CASSNPFGQAPNYGYTF. The complete variable domain, with remaining parts taken from reference TRBV5-4 and TRBJ1-2, reads ETGVTQSPTHLIKTRGQQVTLRCSSQSGHNTVSWYQQALGQGPQFIFQYYREEENGRGNFPPRFSGLQFPNYSSELNVNALELDDSALYLCASSNPFGQAPNYGYTFGSGTRLTVV.

The CDR3 DNA sequence: TGCGCCAGCAGCTTGGCTTTCGGCTACGAGCAGTACTTC. This codes for CASSLAFGYEQYF. This chain joins TRBV5-1 and TRBJ2-7; no firm D call. V dropped 0 bases and J dropped 3 bases, with 7 bases sitting between them. This CDR3 has 13 amino acids. Per the germline V gene, CDR1 is SGHRS and CDR2 is YFSETQ.

The V and J genes are TRBV6-1 and TRBJ1-2; 7 bases are shared with TRBD1. The V gene's germline CDR1 is MNHNS and CDR2 SASEGT. The CDR3 totals 11 residues. Losses at the gene ends were 6 bases for V and 8 bases for J; bases not matched to a gene: 3. The CDR3 DNA sequence: TGTGCCAGCAGAGGGACAGAGGGCTACACCTTC. Protein product: CASRGTEGYTF.

CDR3 sequence: CASSLGPDQPQHF. The CDR3 DNA follows: TGTGCCAGCTCACTGGGCCCTGATCAGCCCCAGCATTTT. The J gene is TRBJ1-5, the V gene TRBV18; D is undetermined. Trimming shortened V by 4 bases and J by 5 bases, and 9 bases separated the two germline ends. The CDR3 runs to 13 residues. Germline V gene sequence: CDR1 KGHSH, CDR2 LQKENI. The full variable domain, completed using reference TRBV18 and TRBJ1-5, is NAGVMQNPRHLVRRRGQEARLRCSPMKGHSHVYWYRQLPEEGLKFMVYLQKENIIDESGMPKERFSAEFPKEGPSILRIQQVVRGDSAAYFCASSLGPDQPQHFGDGTRLSIL.

The chain uses TRBV10-3 and TRBJ2-2; D is ambiguous. The CDR3 extends over 18 amino acids. Germline lookup yields CDR1 ENHRY and CDR2 SYGVKD. Trimming stripped 1 base from V and 6 bases from J, with 21 bases between. CDR3 residues: CAISEWLVASVISGELFF. In DNA form, the CDR3 reads TGTGCCATCAGTGAGTGGTTAGTCGCCAGTGTAATCTCCGGGGAGCTGTTTTTT.

The rearrangement links TRBV27 to TRBJ2-1, with TRBD1 matching 9 bases. Germline loops: CDR1 MNHEY, CDR2 SMNVEV (reference sequence). The length of the CDR3 is 15 residues. V lost 6 bases and J lost 4; bases outside the gene matches: 7. CDR3 sequence: CASRYRDRVYNEQFF. The CDR3 DNA sequence: TGTGCCAGCAGGTACCGGGACAGGGTTTACAATGAGCAGTTCTTC.

This clone was recorded a few times. The V and J genes are TRBV9 and TRBJ1-2; D is possibly TRBD1 (6 bases). The CDR3 runs 12 residues. V was pared by 3 bases and J by 5 bases, with 8 bases between. The germline CDR1 and CDR2 sequences are SGDLS and YYNGEE. CDR3 nucleotide sequence: TGTGCCAGCAGCGAGGGGGGTTATGGCTACACCTTC. Encoded protein: CASSEGGYGYTF.

J is TRBJ1-4 and V is TRBV5-1; unclear D gene. Trimming removed 4 bases from V and 5 bases from J, with 18 bases in between. The CDR3 is 16 residues long. The germline V gene encodes CDR1 SGHRS and CDR2 YFSETQ. For the CDR3, the DNA is TGCGCCAGCAGCGTTGGCGGCCGGAAGTTCAATGAAAAACTGTTTTTT. Protein: CASSVGGRKFNEKLFF.

This chain uses TRBV19 with TRBJ2-6; D not certain. The germline gives CDR1 LNHDA, CDR2 SQIVND (reference sequence). V lost 7 bases to trimming and J lost 0 bases, with 7 bases between them. The CDR3 length is 14 residues. The CDR3 loop is CASTINSGANVLTF. In nucleotides, the CDR3 is TGTGCCAGTACGATAAACTCTGGGGCCAACGTCCTGACTTTC.

This clone was seen a few times. The CDR3: CASSSYVSAGEQFF. The DNA for the CDR3 is TGTGCCAGCAGCTCCTATGTTAGTGCGGGTGAGCAGTTCTTC. The V and J genes are TRBV7-3 and TRBJ2-1; D may be TRBD2 (5 bases). V lost 4 bases to trimming and J lost 9 bases, with 16 bases between them. The CDR3 has 14 residues. Germline V gene data show CDR1 as SGHTA and CDR2 as FQGTGA.

This chain joins TRBV29-1 and TRBJ1-2; a possible D gene is TRBD1 (5 bases). The germline CDR1 and CDR2 sequences are SQVTM and ANQGSEA. The CDR3 runs 12 residues. V was trimmed by 3 bases and J by 2 bases, leaving 7 bases between them. The CDR3 DNA reads TGCAGCGTTGAGGGGGAGAACTATGGCTACACCTTC. It translates to CSVEGENYGYTF.

This chain uses TRBV5-1 with TRBJ2-7, with unresolved D. Trimming cost V 4 bases and J 2 bases, with 16 bases left between them. Per germline, CDR1 SGHRS and CDR2 YFSETQ. This CDR3 comprises 15 residues. The DNA for the CDR3 is TGCGCCAGCAGCCCGATCACCGGGCCCCCCTACGAGCAGTACTTC. Amino acids: CASSPITGPPYEQYF. Full variable domain (outside the CDR3, taken from reference TRBV5-1 and TRBJ2-7): KAGVTQTPRYLIKTRGQQVTLSCSPISGHRSVSWYQQTPGQGLQFLFEYFSETQRNKGNFPGRFSGRQFSNSRSEMNVSTLELGDSALYLCASSPITGPPYEQYFGPGTRLTVT.

This clone has just a few counts. V is TRBV2 and J is TRBJ2-1, with 9 bases aligning to TRBD2. The CDR3 spans 14 residues. V gave up 5 bases and J gave up 9 bases; unmatched junction bases: 8. Germline V CDR1 and CDR2: SNHLY, FYNNEI. The CDR3 nucleotides read TGTGCCAGCAGTCCCCAAGCGGGAGGCTCTGAGCAGTTCTTC. Encoded protein: CASSPQAGGSEQFF.